The entry below gives a single TCR beta chain sequence along with its context. Its antigen is unidentified. All patients were mismatch repair deficient, assessed by either PCR or immunohistochemistry. The TCR-sequenced patients were a few responders to pembrolizumab. Here immunoSEQ multiplex PCR was the method, and the copy in TCRdb shows in-frame clones only, minus some. The data hold 130,000 or so clones, with approximately 86% observed a single time. The record originates from a study of PD-1 blockade in mismatch repair-deficient tumors. Overall study: Enrolled about 2012-2016, patients had progressing, pretreated mismatch repair-deficient cancers of about a dozen types.

Whole-study results and caveats: Tumor-resident clones, often absent from pretreatment blood, expanded after pembrolizumab and then contracted.

The sample here was peripheral blood, taken 44 weeks after starting pembrolizumab. This clonotype was sampled from an adult with mismatch repair-deficient cancer.

In DNA, the CDR3 is TGTGCCAGTAGTATAAAACTAGCGGGAAACACCGGGGAGCTGTTTTTT. Amino acids: CASSIKLAGNTGELFF. This sequence joins TRBV19 and TRBJ2-2; TRBD2 agrees at 10 bases. The germline CDR1 and CDR2 sequences are LNHDA and SQIVND (reference sequence). V gave up 2 bases and J gave up 2 bases; unmatched junction bases: 2. This CDR3 is built from 16 residues.